The entry below describes one T cell receptor (beta chain). Its antigen remains unidentified. V lost 3 bases and J lost 0, with 9 bases in between. The V gene's germline CDR1 is LNHDA and CDR2 SQIVND (reference sequence). The CDR3 is made up of 15 amino acids. This sample was included in a study of T cell responses to AZD1222 COVID-19 vaccine. The study's findings and limits: Females outnumbered males among donors, who were mostly white British; clonal diversity was possibly underestimated. Along spike, vaccine-associated CD4 TCRs were found throughout, with dominance at 160-218 and 743-854. Just 5 to 7 AZD1222 recipients tested seropositive at baseline. No day 14 peak samples; only post-peak repertoires were characterized.

Using immunoSEQ multiplex PCR, the repertoire was profiled, and TCRdb retains in-frame clones only, with some absent. The data contain tens of thousands of clones, roughly 77% of them singletons. Source: peripheral blood, taken 28 days after the second dose of the MenACWY control vaccine. This chain links TRBV19 with TRBJ2-1; D is possibly TRBD1 (6 bases). The TCR originated in an adult who received the MenACWY meningococcal vaccine as a control. CDR3 loop: CASSMRGSSYNEQFF. The CDR3 DNA is TGTGCCAGTAGTATGAGGGGGAGCTCCTACAATGAGCAGTTCTTC.